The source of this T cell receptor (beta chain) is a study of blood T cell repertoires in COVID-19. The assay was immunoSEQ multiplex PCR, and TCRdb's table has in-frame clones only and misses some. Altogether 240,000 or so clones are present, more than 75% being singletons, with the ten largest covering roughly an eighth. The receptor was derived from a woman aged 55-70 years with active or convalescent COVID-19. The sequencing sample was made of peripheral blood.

CDR3: CASSLPGQGATGELFF. As DNA, the CDR3 is TGTGCCAGCAGCTTGCCGGGACAGGGGGCCACCGGGGAGCTGTTTTTT. The chain recombines TRBV5-4 with TRBJ2-2; 12 bases are a match to TRBD1. The germline CDR1 and CDR2 sequences are SGHNT and YYREEE (reference sequence). The V and J ends lost 1 base and 4 bases, in that order; junction bases with no gene match: 2. The CDR3 loop spans 16 amino acids.